A single sample is the source of the 27 T cell receptor beta chains below, sequenced in a study of blood T cell repertoires in COVID-19 (dated by TCRdb to the early 2020s). Libraries were made using the immunoSEQ multiplex PCR assay. TCRdb holds this immuneACCESS table with in-frame rearrangements only. Some clones are missing; in checked studies, unresolved V genes explain under half, and the rest has no known cause. In this sample the table shows around 190,000 clones, 84% of which occur a single time. The top ten clones comprise about 12% of the sample. The sequenced material came from peripheral blood. The receptors originated from a human donor in a cohort sampled during active COVID-19.

V gene TRBV28 combines with J gene TRBJ1-5, with D possibly matching TRBD1 (5 bases). Germline V gene sequence: CDR1 MDHEN, CDR2 SYDVKM. This CDR3 comprises 18 residues. The V gene lost 2 bases and the J gene lost 0 bases, with 17 bases spanning the gap. CDR3 sequence: CASSLGFIGAVSNQPQHF. The CDR3 coding sequence is TGTGCCAGCAGTTTAGGTTTTATAGGGGCAGTTAGCAATCAGCCCCAGCATTTT. Filled out from reference TRBV28 and TRBJ1-5, the complete variable domain reads DVKVTQSSRYLVKRTGEKVFLECVQDMDHENMFWYRQDPGLGLRLIYFSYDVKMKEKGDIPEGYSVSREKKERFSLILESASTNQTSMYLCASSLGFIGAVSNQPQHFGDGTRLSIL.

The chain joins TRBV5-1 to TRBJ2-1; a possible D gene is TRBD2 (6 bases). The V gene lost 3 bases and the J gene lost 1 base, with 11 bases spanning the gap. The germline V gene encodes CDR1 SGHRS and CDR2 YFSETQ. This CDR3 spans 15 amino acids. The CDR3 nucleotides are TGCGCCAGCAGCTATGTGGGAGGATCCTACAATGAGCAGTTCTTC. It encodes CASSYVGGSYNEQFF.

The chain recombines TRBV29-1 with TRBJ2-2; possible D gene TRBD1, 6 bases. The germline CDR1 and CDR2 sequences are SQVTM and ANQGSEA. V was shortened by 0 bases and J by 14 bases, with 13 bases between the two germline ends. There are 12 residues in the CDR3. The CDR3 sequence: CSVEDRTEELFF. CDR3 in DNA: TGCAGCGTTGAAGATCGGACAGAGGAACTGTTTTTT.

The chain uses TRBV10-2 and TRBJ2-1; TRBD2 agrees at 7 bases. After removal of 6 bases from V and 6 bases from J, the junction contained 8 bases not matched to a gene. CDR1 and CDR2 (germline): WSHSY, SAAADI. The CDR3 loop spans 14 amino acids. CDR3 protein: CASRGGRAVNEQFF. The CDR3, as DNA: TGCGCCAGCAGGGGTGGGAGGGCCGTCAATGAGCAGTTCTTC.

The V gene is TRBV24-1, the J gene TRBJ2-1; 10 bases are shared with TRBD2. Germline values: CDR1 KGHDR, CDR2 SFDVKD. CDR3 length equals 14 residues. V gave up 7 bases and J gave up 6 bases; unmatched junction bases: 5. CDR3 loop: CATSSSGSGNEQFF. CDR3 bases: TGTGCCACCAGCTCTAGCGGGAGTGGCAATGAGCAGTTCTTC.

The gene calls are TRBV5-6 and TRBJ2-3; D is undetermined. The CDR3 has 13 residues. Looked up from germline, CDR1 is SGHDT and CDR2 is YYEEEE. Trimming left V 3 bases short and J 0 bases short, with 5 bases between. The CDR3 DNA reads as TGTGCCAGCAGCTGGCCTAGCACAGATACGCAGTATTTT. Translated: CASSWPSTDTQYF.

This chain uses TRBV28 with TRBJ1-4; D uncertain. CDR1 MDHEN and CDR2 SYDVKM come from the germline V gene. V dropped 8 bases and J dropped 0 bases, with 7 bases sitting between them. The CDR3 sequence is 13 residues long. The CDR3 coding sequence is TGTGCCAGCGGGCCGGCAACTAATGAAAAACTGTTTTTT. Protein product: CASGPATNEKLFF.

The chain has TRBV18 and TRBJ1-5, with 9 bases that match TRBD1. The CDR3 has 15 amino acids. The germline CDR1 and CDR2 sequences are KGHSH and LQKENI. Trimming removed 6 bases from V and 3 bases from J; junction bases left unmatched: 6. The CDR3 nucleotides are TGTGCCAGCTCTCCCGGGACAGGGCTCAATCAGCCCCAGCATTTT. It codes for CASSPGTGLNQPQHF. The full variable domain, rest sourced from reference TRBV18 and TRBJ1-5, is NAGVMQNPRHLVRRRGQEARLRCSPMKGHSHVYWYRQLPEEGLKFMVYLQKENIIDESGMPKERFSAEFPKEGPSILRIQQVVRGDSAAYFCASSPGTGLNQPQHFGDGTRLSIL.

The V call is TRBV18, the J call TRBJ2-5, with 8 bases lining up with TRBD2. CDR3 length: 15 residues. The junction had 10 bases not matched to a gene; V was cut back by 8 bases and J by 2 bases. The germline CDR1 and CDR2 sequences are KGHSH and LQKENI. The CDR3 coding sequence is TGTGCCAGCGGAGCGGGGGCATCTGGGCAAGAGACCCAGTACTTC. Its protein product is CASGAGASGQETQYF.

V usage is TRBV5-6 and J usage is TRBJ2-3; TRBD1 agrees at 8 bases. There are 15 residues in the CDR3. The germline gives CDR1 SGHDT, CDR2 YYEEEE. J gave up 1 base and V 4 bases, and 5 bases lay outside the gene matches. CDR3 coding DNA: TGTGCCAGCAGCCAGGGACAGGTCCGCACAGATACGCAGTATTTT. It yields the protein CASSQGQVRTDTQYF.

The chain is built from TRBV19 and TRBJ2-7, with 9 bases that match TRBD2. J gave up 4 bases and V 0 bases, and 7 bases lay outside the gene matches. The V gene's germline CDR1 is LNHDA and CDR2 SQIVND (reference sequence). The CDR3 consists of 16 residues. For the CDR3, the DNA is TGTGCCAGTAGTATAGATCTAGCGGGACCTGGTTACGAGCAGTACTTC. Its protein product is CASSIDLAGPGYEQYF. Full variable domain (rest looked up from reference TRBV19 and TRBJ2-7): DGGITQSPKYLFRKEGQNVTLSCEQNLNHDAMYWYRQDPGQGLRLIYYSQIVNDFQKGDIAEGYSVSREKKESFPLTVTSAQKNPTAFYLCASSIDLAGPGYEQYFGPGTRLTVT.

This clone has only one observation. J is TRBJ2-4 and V is TRBV11-2; the match to TRBD2 covers 10 bases. Germline values: CDR1 SGHAT, CDR2 FQNNGV. CDR3 length: 18 amino acids. With 5 bases clipped from V and 2 bases from J, the junction kept 12 bases outside the gene matches. The CDR3 loop reads CASSTSRTSGKTKNIQYF. CDR3 coding DNA: TGTGCCAGCAGCACCAGCCGCACTAGCGGGAAGACCAAAAACATTCAGTACTTC.

The genes are TRBV5-8 and TRBJ2-5; D uncertain. The germline V gene has CDR1 SGHTS and CDR2 YDEGEE. CDR3 size: 13 residues. The V and J ends lost 2 bases and 7 bases respectively, with 12 bases between them. The CDR3 protein is CASSFGGFGTQYF. CDR3 coding DNA: TGTGCCAGCAGCTTTGGCGGCTTTGGGACCCAGTACTTC.

The CDR3 sequence: CASSLFRFTNEKLFF. The CDR3 bases are TGTGCCAGCAGTTTATTTCGGTTCACTAATGAAAAACTGTTTTTT. This chain uses TRBV28 with TRBJ1-4; D remains ambiguous. In germline, CDR1 is MDHEN, CDR2 SYDVKM. The CDR3 runs to 15 residues. Trimming shortened V by 1 base and J by 2 bases, and 8 bases separated the two germline ends. The entire variable domain, with the rest obtained from reference TRBV28 and TRBJ1-4, is as follows: DVKVTQSSRYLVKRTGEKVFLECVQDMDHENMFWYRQDPGLGLRLIYFSYDVKMKEKGDIPEGYSVSREKKERFSLILESASTNQTSMYLCASSLFRFTNEKLFFGSGTQLSVL.

The chain couples TRBV5-1 to TRBJ2-5; D is possibly TRBD2 (5 bases). V dropped 0 bases and J dropped 0 bases, with 15 bases sitting between them. Germline CDR1 is SGHRS and CDR2 is YFSETQ. The CDR3 is made up of 17 amino acids. CDR3: CASSLALAIGYQETQYF. CDR3 coding DNA: TGCGCCAGCAGCTTGGCTCTAGCCATAGGATACCAAGAGACCCAGTACTTC.

J is TRBJ2-7 and V is TRBV10-2, with D tentatively TRBD2 (6 bases). The V end was cut by 6 bases, the J end by 3 bases, with 9 bases between. Germline-derived CDR1 and CDR2 are WSHSY and SAAADI. The CDR3 contains 12 residues. CDR3 bases: TGCGCCAGCAGGTCGACTAGCTACGAGCAGTACTTC. Protein product: CASRSTSYEQYF.

The chain is built from TRBV19 and TRBJ2-3, with D tentatively TRBD2 (5 bases). Germline-derived CDR1 and CDR2 are LNHDA and SQIVND (reference sequence). The V and J ends lost 2 bases and 6 bases respectively, with 15 bases between them. The CDR3 has 15 amino acids. CDR3 DNA: TGTGCCAGTAGTATACCCAGTGAGGGAGCGGATACGCAGTATTTT. Residues: CASSIPSEGADTQYF.

V usage is TRBV6-5 and J usage is TRBJ2-7; D is possibly TRBD1 (6 bases). The CDR3 has 15 amino acids. Per the germline V gene, CDR1 is MNHEY and CDR2 is SVGAGI. V was pared by 5 bases and J by 1 base, with 15 bases between. This CDR3 is CASSPGTPHSYEQYF. DNA for the CDR3: TGTGCCAGCAGTCCCGGGACACCCCATTCCTACGAGCAGTACTTC.

This clone was observed a handful of times. The chain uses TRBV3-1 (or the pseudogene TRBV3-2) and TRBJ2-7, with TRBD1 matching 10 bases. CDR1 and CDR2 (germline): LGHDT, YNNKEL (reference sequence). The CDR3 has 15 residues. After removal of 1 base from V and 5 bases from J, the junction contained 5 bases not matched to a gene. This chain's CDR3 is CASSQGTGGYHEQYF. The DNA of the CDR3 is TGTGCCAGCAGCCAAGGGACAGGGGGTTACCACGAGCAGTACTTC.

The chain joins TRBV5-1 to TRBJ2-7; the match to TRBD2 covers 9 bases. The CDR3 has 15 amino acids. Germline V lookup: CDR1 SGHRS, CDR2 YFSETQ. V lost 5 bases and J lost 3; bases outside the gene matches: 9. The CDR3 is CASSELSGGIYEQYF. In DNA form, the CDR3 reads TGCGCCAGCAGTGAGCTAAGCGGGGGGATCTACGAGCAGTACTTC.

The chain joins TRBV5-1 to TRBJ2-3, with 10 positions matching TRBD1. In germline, CDR1 is SGHRS, CDR2 YFSETQ. This CDR3 has 18 amino acids. J lost 6 bases, V lost 3 bases, and 16 bases had no gene match. This CDR3 reads CASSWKGGRQGARDTQYF. The CDR3 DNA follows: TGCGCCAGCAGCTGGAAAGGAGGGAGACAGGGGGCGAGGGATACGCAGTATTTT.

This chain links TRBV2 with TRBJ1-1; TRBD1 aligns across 7 bases. This CDR3 is built from 12 residues. The germline V gene encodes CDR1 SNHLY and CDR2 FYNNEI. With V trimmed by 5 bases and J by 5 bases, 2 bases remained unmatched. This CDR3 reads CASSLQGTEAFF. The DNA of the CDR3 is TGTGCCAGCAGTCTACAGGGGACTGAAGCTTTCTTT. The whole variable domain, filled in from reference TRBV2 and TRBJ1-1, reads EPEVTQTPSHQVTQMGQEVILRCVPISNHLYFYWYRQILGQKVEFLVSFYNNEISEKSEIFDDQFSVERPDGSNFTLKIRSTKLEDSAMYFCASSLQGTEAFFGQGTRLTVV.

V usage is TRBV24-1 and J usage is TRBJ2-2; possibly TRBD1 for D (6 bases). V was shortened by 0 bases and J by 7 bases, with 20 bases between the two germline ends. The germline V gene has CDR1 KGHDR and CDR2 SFDVKD. The CDR3 covers 18 residues. The CDR3 loop is CATSDLRQGILVGGELFF. The CDR3 nucleotides read TGTGCCACCAGTGATTTGAGGCAGGGGATTCTAGTTGGCGGGGAGCTGTTTTTT.

The genes are TRBV15 and TRBJ2-1; 9 bases agree with TRBD2. The CDR3 runs 16 residues. Germline loops: CDR1 LNHNV, CDR2 YYDKDF (reference sequence). Trimming cost V 1 base and J 6 bases; bases outside gene matches: 7. This chain's CDR3 is CATSRVREGQGNEQFF. Written as DNA, the CDR3 is TGTGCCACCAGCAGAGTGCGGGAGGGCCAAGGCAATGAGCAGTTCTTC.

This rearrangement joins TRBV5-4 to TRBJ1-1; D is uncertain. Trimming took off 3 bases at V and 0 bases at J, with 6 bases between the two ends. This CDR3 spans 13 amino acids. Germline V gene lookup returns CDR1 SGHNT and CDR2 YYREEE (reference sequence). CDR3 in DNA: TGTGCCAGCAGCTCGCGTATGAACACTGAAGCTTTCTTT. Protein sequence: CASSSRMNTEAFF.

This sequence joins TRBV30 and TRBJ2-7, with TRBD1 matching 10 bases. CDR1 and CDR2 from the germline V gene are GTSNPN and SVGIG (reference sequence). J lost 6 bases, V lost 5 bases, and 7 bases had no gene match. The CDR3 runs to 13 residues. DNA of the CDR3: TGTGCCTGGGCACCGGGACAGGGGCTCGAGCAGTACTTC. Protein: CAWAPGQGLEQYF.

The rearrangement links TRBV5-1 to TRBJ2-7, with D perhaps TRBD2 (5 bases). There are 15 residues in the CDR3. Trimming shortened V by 0 bases and J by 0 bases, and 10 bases separated the two germline ends. From germline, CDR1 is SGHRS and CDR2 YFSETQ. The CDR3 sequence: CASSLAPGSSYEQYF. CDR3 DNA: TGCGCCAGCAGCTTGGCCCCGGGGAGCTCCTACGAGCAGTACTTC.